This T cell receptor beta chain was observed in a study of blood T cell repertoires in COVID-19. Authors' methods: How many nucleated cells were present was estimated from reference gene primer amplification. Generated by immunoSEQ multiplex PCR, the TCRdb table keeps only in-frame clones and is missing some. The D gene and trimming were derived from the DNA, and the V and J assignments and clone size from that table. The sample carries about 350,000 clones, about 90% recorded once. This TCR came from a woman in her twenties or thirties who had recovered from COVID-19. The sample was PBMCs or T cells enriched from blood (not recorded which).

CDR3 nucleotides: TGTGCCAGCAGGCTGACAGGGGTTAACTATGGCTACACCTTC. This gives the protein CASRLTGVNYGYTF. The V and J genes are TRBV6-5 and TRBJ1-2, with 8 bases that match TRBD1. CDR1 and CDR2 from the germline V gene are MNHEY and SVGAGI. J gave up 1 base and V 6 bases, and 4 bases lay outside the gene matches. The CDR3 runs 14 residues.